This record covers a single T cell receptor (beta chain). The specificity of this receptor is unknown. The input lacks base qualities; no much larger clone sits a single base away. Trimming costs V 1 base and J 1 base, and their ends lie 10 bases apart. The germline V gene sets CDR1 to SGDLS and CDR2 to YYNGEE. The CDR3 sequence holds 15 residues, the cysteine and phenylalanine included. CDR3 DNA is the only sequence kept; it has 45 bases, read in frame from the first base. The data belong to a study of T cell repertoires in cytomegalovirus infection (dated by TCRdb to the late 2010s). Some background on the complete study: Peptide stimulations targeted recently identified HLA-C-restricted CMV epitopes, whose presentation resists viral immunomodulation, together with well-studied HLA-B-restricted epitopes. Because public TCR beta signatures pointed to carriage of CMV infection together with the matching HLA type, the HLA type of each donor mattered for the analysis. Study-wide findings and limitations: The ex vivo response was dominated by HLA-C-restricted CMV-specific TCR beta clonotypes, and the single most frequent clonotype in two of eight donors was supplied by these HLA-C-restricted clonotypes. In both this cohort and an independent cohort of approximately 350 donors, the cumulative frequency of public TCR beta family members distinguished carriers of CMV infection plus the relevant HLA type.

The treatment or condition label for this specimen denotes: in vitro stimulation with specific CMV peptide epitopes to enrich CMV-specific T cells. The sequencer was an Illumina HiSeq 1500. TCRdb passed the public sequencing reads through fastp at Q25 and MiXCR, retaining productive beta sequences. Each record represents a unique CDR3 protein, reported with the most common genes and DNA among its rows. The sample data list about 740,000 distinct CDR3 sequences, and about 33% of these were observed just once. The top ten clones comprise 18% of the sample. Recombination joined TRBV9 with TRBJ2-3; D gene: possibly TRBD1, on 5 matching bases. This material consisted of cultured PBMCs, taken from culture after CMV antigen stimulation. The sequence was obtained from a human donor in good health (CMV status not recorded). Some clones in this sample may be carry-over from other donors' samples. The CDR3: CASSVLSRGTDTQYF. In nucleotides, the sequence is TGTGCCAGCAGCGTACTCTCCAGGGGCACAGATACGCAGTATTTT.